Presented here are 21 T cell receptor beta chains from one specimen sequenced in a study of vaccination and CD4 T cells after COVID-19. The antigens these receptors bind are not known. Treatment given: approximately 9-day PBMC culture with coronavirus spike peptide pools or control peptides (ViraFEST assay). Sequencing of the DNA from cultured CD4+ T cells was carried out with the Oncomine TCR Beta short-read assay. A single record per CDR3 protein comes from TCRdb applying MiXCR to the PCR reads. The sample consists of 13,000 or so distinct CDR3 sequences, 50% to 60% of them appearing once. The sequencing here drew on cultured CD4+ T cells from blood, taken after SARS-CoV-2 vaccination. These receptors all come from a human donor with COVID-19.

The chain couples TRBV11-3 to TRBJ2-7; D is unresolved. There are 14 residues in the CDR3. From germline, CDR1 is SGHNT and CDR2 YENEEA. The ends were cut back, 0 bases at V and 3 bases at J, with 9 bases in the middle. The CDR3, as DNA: TGTGCCAGCAGCTTAGAGCTCAACGTCTACGAGCAGTACTTC. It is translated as CASSLELNVYEQYF.

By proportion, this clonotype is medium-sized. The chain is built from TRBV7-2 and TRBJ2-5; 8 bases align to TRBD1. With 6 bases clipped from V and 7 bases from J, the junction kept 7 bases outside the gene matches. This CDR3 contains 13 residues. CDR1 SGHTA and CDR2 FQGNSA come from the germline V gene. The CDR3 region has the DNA TGTGCCAGCAGTAGGACAGGGCCGGCGACCCAGTACTTC. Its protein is CASSRTGPATQYF.

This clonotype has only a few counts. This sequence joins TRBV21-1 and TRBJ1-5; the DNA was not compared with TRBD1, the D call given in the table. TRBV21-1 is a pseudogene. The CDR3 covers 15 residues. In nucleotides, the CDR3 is TGTGCCAGCAGCGAAAGGCCGGACAGGGTAAAGCCCCAGCATTTT. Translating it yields CASSERPDRVKPQHF.

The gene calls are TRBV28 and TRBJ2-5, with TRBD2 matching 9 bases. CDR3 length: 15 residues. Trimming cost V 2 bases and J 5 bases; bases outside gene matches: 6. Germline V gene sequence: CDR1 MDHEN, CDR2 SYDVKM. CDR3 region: CASSLAGGPVETQYF. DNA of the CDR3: TGTGCCAGCAGTTTAGCGGGGGGGCCTGTGGAGACCCAGTACTTC. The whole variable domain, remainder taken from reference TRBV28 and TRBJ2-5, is DVKVTQSSRYLVKRTGEKVFLECVQDMDHENMFWYRQDPGLGLRLIYFSYDVKMKEKGDIPEGYSVSREKKERFSLILESASTNQTSMYLCASSLAGGPVETQYFGPGTRLLVL.

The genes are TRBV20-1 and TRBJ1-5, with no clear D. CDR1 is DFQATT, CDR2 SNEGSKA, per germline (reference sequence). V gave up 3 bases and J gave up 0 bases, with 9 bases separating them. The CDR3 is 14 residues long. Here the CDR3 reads CSASTRNSNQPQHF. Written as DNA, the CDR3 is TGCAGTGCTAGTACCCGGAATAGCAATCAGCCCCAGCATTTT.

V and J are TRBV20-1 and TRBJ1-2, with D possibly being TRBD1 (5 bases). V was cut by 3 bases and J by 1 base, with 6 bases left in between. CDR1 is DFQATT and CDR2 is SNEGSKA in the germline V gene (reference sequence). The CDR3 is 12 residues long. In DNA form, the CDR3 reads TGCAGTGCTAGGACAGATAACTATGGCTACACCTTC. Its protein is CSARTDNYGYTF.

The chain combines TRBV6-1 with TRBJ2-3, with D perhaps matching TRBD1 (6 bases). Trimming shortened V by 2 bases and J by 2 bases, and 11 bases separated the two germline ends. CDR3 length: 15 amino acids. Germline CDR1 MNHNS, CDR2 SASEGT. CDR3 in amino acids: CASSEIRGSTDTQYF. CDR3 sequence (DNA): TGTGCCAGCAGTGAAATAAGGGGGTCCACAGATACGCAGTATTTT.

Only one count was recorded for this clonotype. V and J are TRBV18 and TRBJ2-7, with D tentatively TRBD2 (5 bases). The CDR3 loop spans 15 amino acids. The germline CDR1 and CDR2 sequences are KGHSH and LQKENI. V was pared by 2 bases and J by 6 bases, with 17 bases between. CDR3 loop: CASSPTTLVFAEQYF. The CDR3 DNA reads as TGTGCCAGCTCACCAACCACACTAGTATTCGCCGAGCAGTACTTC.

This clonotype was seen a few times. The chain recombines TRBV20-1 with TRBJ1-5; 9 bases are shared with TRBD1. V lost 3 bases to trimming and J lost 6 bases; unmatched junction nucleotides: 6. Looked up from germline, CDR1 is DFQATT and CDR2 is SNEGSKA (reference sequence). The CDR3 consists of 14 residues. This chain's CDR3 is CSASPGQGFQPQHF. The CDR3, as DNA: TGCAGTGCTAGCCCGGGACAGGGTTTTCAGCCCCAGCATTTT.

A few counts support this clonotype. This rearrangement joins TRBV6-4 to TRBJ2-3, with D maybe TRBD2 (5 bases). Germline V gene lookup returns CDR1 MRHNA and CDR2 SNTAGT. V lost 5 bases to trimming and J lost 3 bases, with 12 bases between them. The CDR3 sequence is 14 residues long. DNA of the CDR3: TGTGCCAGCAGTCCGACTAAGGGTACAGATACGCAGTATTTT. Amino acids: CASSPTKGTDTQYF.

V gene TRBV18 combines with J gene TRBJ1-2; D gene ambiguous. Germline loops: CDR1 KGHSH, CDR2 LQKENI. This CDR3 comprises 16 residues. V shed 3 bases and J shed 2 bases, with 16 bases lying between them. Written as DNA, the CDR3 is TGTGCCAGCTCACCGTCAATGCGGGAGAACAACTATGGCTACACCTTC. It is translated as CASSPSMRENNYGYTF.

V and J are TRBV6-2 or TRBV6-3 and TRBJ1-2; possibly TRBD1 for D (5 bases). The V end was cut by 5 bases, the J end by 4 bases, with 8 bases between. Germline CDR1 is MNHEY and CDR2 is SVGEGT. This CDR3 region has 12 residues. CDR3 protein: CASSDSLYGYTF. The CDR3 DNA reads TGTGCCAGCAGTGACAGCCTCTATGGCTACACCTTC.

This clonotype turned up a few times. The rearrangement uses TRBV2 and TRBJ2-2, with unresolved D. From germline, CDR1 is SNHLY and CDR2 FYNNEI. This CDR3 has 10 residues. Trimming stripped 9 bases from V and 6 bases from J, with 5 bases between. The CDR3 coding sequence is TGTGCCAGAAGTCCCGGGGAGCTGTTTTTT. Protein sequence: CARSPGELFF.

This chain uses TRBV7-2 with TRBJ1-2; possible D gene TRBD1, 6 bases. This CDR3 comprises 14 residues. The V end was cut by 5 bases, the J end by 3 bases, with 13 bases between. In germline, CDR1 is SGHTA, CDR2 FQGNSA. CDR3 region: CASSAAGADYGYTF. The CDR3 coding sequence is TGTGCCAGCAGCGCCGCGGGGGCCGACTATGGCTACACCTTC.

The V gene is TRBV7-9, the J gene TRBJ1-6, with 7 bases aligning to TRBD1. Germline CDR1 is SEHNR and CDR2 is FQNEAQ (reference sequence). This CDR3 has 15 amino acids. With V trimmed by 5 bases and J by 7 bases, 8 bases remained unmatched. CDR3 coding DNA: TGTGCCAGCAGCACTAAGACAGGGCAGAATTCACCCCTCCACTTT. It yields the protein CASSTKTGQNSPLHF. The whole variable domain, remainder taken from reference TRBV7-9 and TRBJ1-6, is DTGVSQNPRHKITKRGQNVTFRCDPISEHNRLYWYRQTLGQGPEFLTYFQNEAQLEKSRLLSDRFSAERPKGSFSTLEIQRTEQGDSAMYLCASSTKTGQNSPLHFGNGTRLTVT.

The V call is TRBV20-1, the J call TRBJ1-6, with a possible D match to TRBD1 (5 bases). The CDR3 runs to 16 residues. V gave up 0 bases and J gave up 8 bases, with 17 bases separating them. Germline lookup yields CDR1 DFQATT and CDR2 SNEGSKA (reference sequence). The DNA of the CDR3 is TGCAGTGCTAGAGATGGTGGGGCAAAGACGGATTCACCCCTCCACTTT. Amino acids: CSARDGGAKTDSPLHF.

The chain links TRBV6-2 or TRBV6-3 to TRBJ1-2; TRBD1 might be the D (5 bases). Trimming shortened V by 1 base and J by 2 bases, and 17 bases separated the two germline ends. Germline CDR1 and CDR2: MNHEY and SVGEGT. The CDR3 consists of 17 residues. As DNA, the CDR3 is TGTGCCAGCAGTTACTTTGTAAGCCAGGGAGCGAACTATGGCTACACCTTC. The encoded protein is CASSYFVSQGANYGYTF.

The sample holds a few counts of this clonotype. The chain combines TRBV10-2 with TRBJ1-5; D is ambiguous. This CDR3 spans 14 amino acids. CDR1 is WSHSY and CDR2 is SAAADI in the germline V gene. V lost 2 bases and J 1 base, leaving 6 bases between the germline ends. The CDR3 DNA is TGCGCCAGCAGTGAGGCATTGAGCAATCAGCCCCAGCATTTT. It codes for CASSEALSNQPQHF.

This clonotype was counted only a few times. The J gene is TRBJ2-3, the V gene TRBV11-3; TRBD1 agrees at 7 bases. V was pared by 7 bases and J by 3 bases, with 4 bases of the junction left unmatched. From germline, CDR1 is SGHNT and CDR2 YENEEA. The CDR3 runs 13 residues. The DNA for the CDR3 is TGTGCCAGCAACGACAGGGCTACAGATACGCAGTATTTT. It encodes CASNDRATDTQYF.

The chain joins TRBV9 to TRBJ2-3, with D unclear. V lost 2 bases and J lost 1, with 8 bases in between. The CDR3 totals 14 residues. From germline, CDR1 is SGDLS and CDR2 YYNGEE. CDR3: CASSVTGRTDTQYF. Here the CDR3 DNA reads TGTGCCAGCAGCGTGACCGGTCGCACAGATACGCAGTATTTT.

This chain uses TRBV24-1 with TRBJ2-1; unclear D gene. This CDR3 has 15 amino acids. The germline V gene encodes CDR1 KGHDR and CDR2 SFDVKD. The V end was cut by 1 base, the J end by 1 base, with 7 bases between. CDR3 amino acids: CATSDLPGSYNEQFF. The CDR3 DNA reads TGTGCCACCAGTGATTTACCAGGTTCCTACAATGAGCAGTTCTTC.